This T cell receptor (beta chain) came from a study of T cells in Graves' hyperthyroidism and ophthalmopathy. The table lists this clonotype with many counts. The germline V gene has CDR1 SQVTM and CDR2 ANQGSEA. V was clipped by 7 bases and J by 1 base; unmatched bases: 13. The CDR3 contains 16 residues. TCR beta CDR3 sequences were amplified from RNA transcripts. During a first-round RT-PCR of the TCR CDR3, the HTBI primer set was used. In TCRdb, the multiplex PCR reads were re-called with MiXCR into one record per CDR3 protein. The data contain around 340,000 distinct CDR3 sequences, around a sixth of them singletons.

This receptor was taken from a man younger than 45 with Graves' hyperthyroidism. Sequencing was done on a sample of blood. V and J are TRBV29-1 and TRBJ2-5, with 9 positions matching TRBD1. CDR3 sequence: CSAGQGRVWGQETQYF. The DNA of the CDR3 is TGCAGCGCGGGACAGGGTAGGGTTTGGGGCCAAGAGACCCAGTACTTC.